This T cell receptor beta chain was recovered during a study of spatial heterogeneity in lung cancer. Study observations and caveats: Tumor T-cell coverage was an estimated 7% or so for alpha and approximately 13% for beta chains. Mutation tallies in tumors tracked expanded intratumoral alpha and beta TCR counts.

Germline trimming cut 7 bases from V and 1 base from J; bases unmatched to any gene: 1. This CDR3 has 14 amino acids. Germline loops: CDR1 SGHRS, CDR2 YFSETQ. Turning to this clonotype: What it binds is not known. As an off-target read in a library built for alpha chains, this beta chain has a frequency of little significance.

As to time point: sample taken at primary tumor resection. TCRdb independently ran MiXCR on the 5' RACE reads; one entry per CDR3 protein. The sample has 500 to 700 distinct CDR3 sequences, approximately 82% seen once. The V gene is TRBV5-1, the J gene TRBJ2-1; 11 bases are a match to TRBD2. The sequencing used lung tumor tissue, collected at surgery. The receptor's source is a female donor with early-stage non-small cell lung cancer. DNA of the CDR3: TGCGCCAGCGGGACTAGCGGTTCCTACAATGAGCAGTTCTTC. It specifies CASGTSGSYNEQFF.